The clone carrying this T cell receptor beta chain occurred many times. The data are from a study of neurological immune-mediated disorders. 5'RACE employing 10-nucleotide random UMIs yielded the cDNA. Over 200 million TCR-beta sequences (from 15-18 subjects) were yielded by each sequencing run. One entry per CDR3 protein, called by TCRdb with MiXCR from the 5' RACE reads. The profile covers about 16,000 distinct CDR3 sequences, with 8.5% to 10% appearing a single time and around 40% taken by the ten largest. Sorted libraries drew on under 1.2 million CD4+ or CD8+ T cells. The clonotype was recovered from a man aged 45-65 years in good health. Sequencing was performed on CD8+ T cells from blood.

The CDR3 DNA is TGTGCCAGCAGCTTAGCGGCGGCTAGCACAGATACGCAGTATTTT. It is translated as CASSLAAASTDTQYF. The rearrangement joins TRBV7-2 to TRBJ2-3; D ambiguous. This CDR3 is 15 amino acids long. Trimming took 0 bases from V and 0 from J, leaving 7 bases between them. The V gene's germline CDR1 is SGHTA and CDR2 FQGNSA.